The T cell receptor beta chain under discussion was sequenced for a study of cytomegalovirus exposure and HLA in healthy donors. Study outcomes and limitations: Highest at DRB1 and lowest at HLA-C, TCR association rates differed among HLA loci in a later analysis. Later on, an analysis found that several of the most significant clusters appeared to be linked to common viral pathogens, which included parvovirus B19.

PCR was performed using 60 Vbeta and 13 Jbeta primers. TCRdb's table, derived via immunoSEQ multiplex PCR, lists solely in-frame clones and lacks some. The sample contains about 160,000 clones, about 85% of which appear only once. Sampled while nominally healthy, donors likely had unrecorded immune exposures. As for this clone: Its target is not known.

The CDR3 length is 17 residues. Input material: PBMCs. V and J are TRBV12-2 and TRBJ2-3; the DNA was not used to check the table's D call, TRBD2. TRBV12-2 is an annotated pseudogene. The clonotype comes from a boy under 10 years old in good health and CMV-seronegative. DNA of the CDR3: TGTGCAAGTCGCCCCTGGGACTCGGAGGTAATTTCGGATACGCAGTATTTT. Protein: CASRPWDSEVISDTQYF.